This TCR beta chain appears in the sequencing data of a study of T-cell reconstitution after alpha-beta-depleted transplantation in children. The CDR3 has 15 residues. The J segment lost 5 bases and the V segment lost 3 bases, leaving 5 bases of the junction unmatched. A TCRbeta library incorporating unique molecular identifiers was prepared. TCRdb passed the PCR reads through MiXCR, listing each CDR3 protein once. The data show hundreds of thousands of distinct CDR3 sequences, 10% to 15% seen once. Ten or more counts support this clonotype. This receptor was identified in a male patient younger than 18 who had a stem cell transplant for acute myeloid leukemia, so the T cells may come from the graft donor. The source was PBMCs, mostly from graft donor cells, collected 360 days after TCRalphabeta/CD19-depleted stem cell transplant. The rearrangement joins TRBV12-3 or TRBV12-4 to TRBJ2-7; 12 bases are a match to TRBD1. The CDR3 reads CASSFPGQGANEQYF. The CDR3 region has the DNA TGTGCCAGCAGTTTCCCGGGACAGGGGGCCAACGAGCAGTACTTC.